This T cell receptor beta chain originates from a study of blood T cell repertoires in COVID-19. Study at large: Sources were T cells, B-cell-depleted T cells, or PBMCs; the material itself was cDNA or gDNA.

Losses at the gene ends were 4 bases for V and 2 bases for J; bases not matched to a gene: 3. Looked up from germline, CDR1 is LGHDT and CDR2 is YNNKEL (reference sequence). The CDR3 covers 14 residues. This clone was observed a single time. The table came from immunoSEQ multiplex PCR; TCRdb's copy has only in-frame clones and leaves some out. The top ten hold around 13% of the sample, which has 250,000 to 300,000 clones, 75% to 90% seen once. This chain connects TRBV3-1 (or the pseudogene TRBV3-2) to TRBJ2-5; 8 bases are a match to TRBD2. Sequencing was done on a sample of peripheral blood. This sequence was found in a woman aged 70-85 years with COVID-19, enrolled during active disease. The CDR3 spells CASSRTSSQETQYF. In DNA, the CDR3 is TGTGCCAGCAGCCGGACTAGCAGTCAAGAGACCCAGTACTTC.